This section outlines one T cell receptor beta chain sequence together with its context. Profiled with immunoSEQ multiplex PCR; TCRdb holds only in-frame clones, not every one. The table has about 310,000 clones, approximately 89% seen once. The record originates from a study of blood T cell repertoires in COVID-19. On the study more broadly: From the United States, Italy and Spain came samples of acute and convalescent COVID-19.

V trimming: 5 bases; J trimming: 0 bases; junction bases outside the gene matches: 3. The CDR3 loop spans 14 amino acids. The V gene's germline CDR1 is KGHSH and CDR2 LQKENI. Participants were aged about 18 to 89 years from more than 20 US areas. Cohort 3 donors counted as recovered after two negative PCRs, clearance, or resolved symptoms. The sample consisted of PBMCs or T cells enriched from blood (not recorded which). The clonotype comes from a woman in her thirties or forties who had recovered from COVID-19. J is TRBJ1-1 and V is TRBV18, with 7 bases that match TRBD1. The CDR3 here is CASSSQGVNTEAFF. The CDR3 bases are TGTGCCAGCTCATCTCAGGGGGTGAACACTGAAGCTTTCTTT.